One T cell receptor beta chain is described in this entry. The CDR3 extends over 13 amino acids. V was cut by 4 bases and J by 3 bases, with 10 bases left in between. In germline, CDR1 is SGHRS, CDR2 YFSETQ. Under the authors' procedure: Cell counts per sample came from amplifying reference gene primers. Some clones are missing from TCRdb's copy, which holds only in-frame ones; the method was immunoSEQ multiplex PCR. That table furnishes V, J and clone size, whereas the DNA furnished D and trimming. The top ten clones hold roughly 6% of a sample with under 300,000 clones, roughly nine tenths of them seen once. This record belongs to a study of blood T cell repertoires in COVID-19. Whole-study context: Samples of COVID-19 (acute and convalescent) were obtained from the United States, Italy and Spain.

This chain connects TRBV5-1 to TRBJ1-1, with D possibly matching TRBD1 (5 bases). The sequencing sample was made of PBMCs or T cells enriched from blood (not recorded which). This TCR derives from a woman in her 30s with acute COVID-19. In DNA form, the CDR3 reads TGCGCCAGCAGCACACAGGTTGACACTGAAGCTTTCTTT. It translates to CASSTQVDTEAFF.